What follows are 12 T cell receptor beta chains derived from one specimen sequenced in a study of shared clonotypes between healthy human individuals. Generated by immunoSEQ multiplex PCR, the TCRdb table keeps only in-frame clones and is missing some. This table has millions of clones, more than 85% appearing once. The sequenced sample was naive CD4+ T cells from PBMCs. Subset reported: CD45RA+ positively selected. Source of these receptors: a young man in good health. Some clones in this sample may be carry-over from other donors' samples.

The CDR3 loop is CASRGTSGSWGQFF. The CDR3 DNA is TGTGCCAGCAGGGGGACTAGCGGGAGCTGGGGGCAGTTCTTC. The chain couples TRBV6-1 to TRBJ2-1; TRBD2 aligns across 14 bases. The CDR3 length is 14 residues. Trimming took 6 bases from V and 12 from J; bases not matched to a gene: 7. CDR1 is MNHNS, CDR2 SASEGT, per germline.

This clone came up once. Other DNA sequences in this sample translate to the same CDR3. The J gene is TRBJ2-5, the V gene TRBV7-2; 8 bases agree with TRBD1. V dropped 5 bases and J dropped 5; count of bases not matched to a gene: 4. This CDR3 region has 13 residues. Germline lookup yields CDR1 SGHTA and CDR2 FQGNSA. Here the CDR3 DNA reads TGTGCCAGCAGCCCGCAGGGGGCGGAGACCCAGTACTTC. Translation gives CASSPQGAETQYF.

The chain employs TRBV28 and TRBJ2-3, with 7 bases fitting TRBD2. The junction had 11 bases not matched to a gene; V was cut back by 2 bases and J by 6 bases. The CDR3 is 16 amino acids. Per the germline V gene, CDR1 is MDHEN and CDR2 is SYDVKM. The CDR3 nucleotides read TGTGCCAGCAGTTTAAGCCGGTTCGGGGGGACTGATACGCAGTATTTT. Residues: CASSLSRFGGTDTQYF.

Only a few counts were recorded for this clone. The chain is built from TRBV25-1 and TRBJ1-2; D is undetermined. Germline values: CDR1 MGHDK, CDR2 SYGVNS. The CDR3 runs to 13 residues. The V end lost 10 bases, the J end lost 4 bases, and 16 bases lay between the germline ends. In nucleotides, the CDR3 is TGTGCCACATACCATACAGCCTTCTATGGCTACACCTTC. It specifies CATYHTAFYGYTF.

The chain has TRBV5-1 and TRBJ2-5; D is unclear. CDR3 length: 15 amino acids. The V end lost 0 bases, the J end lost 5 bases, and 14 bases lay between the germline ends. From germline, CDR1 is SGHRS and CDR2 YFSETQ. CDR3 amino acids: CASSLEGISWETQYF. In DNA form, the CDR3 reads TGCGCCAGCAGCTTGGAAGGTATTAGTTGGGAGACCCAGTACTTC.

Written as DNA, the CDR3 is TGTGCCAGCAGTTTTTTACTAGGGTCCTACAATGAGCAGTTCTTC. It codes for CASSFLLGSYNEQFF. The chain recombines TRBV27 with TRBJ2-1; a weak D match, TRBD2 (5 bases). The V gene's germline CDR1 is MNHEY and CDR2 SMNVEV (reference sequence). The CDR3 sequence is 15 residues long. V was clipped by 3 bases and J by 1 base, with 10 bases between them.

This chain connects TRBV7-2 to TRBJ2-7, with TRBD2 identical over 14 bases. Looked up from germline, CDR1 is SGHTA and CDR2 is FQGNSA. The length of the CDR3 is 15 residues. After removal of 3 bases from V and 9 bases from J, the junction contained 7 bases not matched to a gene. In DNA form, the CDR3 reads TGTGCCAGCAGCTTTGAAGGGACTAGCGGGAGAGCGCAGTACTTC. Translating gives CASSFEGTSGRAQYF. The full variable domain, completed using reference TRBV7-2 and TRBJ2-7, is GAGVSQSPSNKVTEKGKDVELRCDPISGHTALYWYRQSLGQGLEFLIYFQGNSAPDKSGLPSDRFSAERTGGSVSTLTIQRTQQEDSAVYLCASSFEGTSGRAQYFGPGTRLTVT.

The chain has TRBV6-5 and TRBJ1-1, with TRBD1 matching 8 bases. This CDR3 comprises 14 residues. CDR1 is MNHEY and CDR2 is SVGAGI in the germline V gene. V dropped 5 bases and J dropped 1; count of bases not matched to a gene: 3. The CDR3, as DNA: TGTGCCAGCAGTGACAGGGGCAAGAACACTGAAGCTTTCTTT. Its translation is CASSDRGKNTEAFF.

The chain links TRBV6-1 to TRBJ2-2; D not certain. V was clipped by 4 bases and J by 1 base, with 10 bases between them. The CDR3 totals 15 residues. The germline CDR1 and CDR2 sequences are MNHNS and SASEGT. The CDR3 sequence: CASSVRWGNTGELFF. CDR3 sequence (DNA): TGTGCCAGCAGTGTGCGGTGGGGGAACACCGGGGAGCTGTTTTTT.

The rearrangement uses TRBV5-1 and TRBJ2-5, with 16 bases that match TRBD2. Trimming at V came to 2 bases and at J to 5 bases, leaving 9 bases not matched to a gene. This CDR3 is 18 amino acids long. Germline CDR1 is SGHRS and CDR2 is YFSETQ. The CDR3, as DNA: TGCGCCAGCAGCTTCGCCGGGACTAGCGGGAGGGCCGGGGAGACCCAGTACTTC. Translating it yields CASSFAGTSGRAGETQYF. Complete variable domain (other parts from reference TRBV5-1 and TRBJ2-5): KAGVTQTPRYLIKTRGQQVTLSCSPISGHRSVSWYQQTPGQGLQFLFEYFSETQRNKGNFPGRFSGRQFSNSRSEMNVSTLELGDSALYLCASSFAGTSGRAGETQYFGPGTRLLVL.

The V and J genes are TRBV23-1 and TRBJ2-7; 12 bases map to TRBD2. TRBV23-1 is annotated as an ORF whose role is uncertain. With V trimmed by 6 bases and J by 2 bases, 14 bases remained unmatched. The CDR3 consists of 18 residues. This CDR3 reads CASRLTPTSGRGTYEQYF. The DNA for the CDR3 is TGCGCCAGCAGACTAACGCCGACTAGCGGGAGAGGAACCTACGAGCAGTACTTC.

The CDR3 DNA is TGTGCCAGCAGTGAAGCAGGGGGAGATGAAAAACTGTTTTTT. It codes for CASSEAGGDEKLFF. The rearrangement uses TRBV25-1 and TRBJ1-4, with TRBD1 identical over 7 bases. V shed 2 bases and J 6 bases; nucleotides not matched to a gene: 3. Germline CDR1 reads MGHDK; CDR2 reads SYGVNS. The length of the CDR3 is 14 residues.